The rows below give T cell receptor beta chains drawn from one sample of a study of OX40 agonist ivuxolimab in advanced cancers. Assay: immunoSEQ multiplex PCR; the TCRdb copy retains only in-frame clones and omits some. The data hold fewer than 70,000 clones, with roughly 89% observed a single time. The sample in question was CD4+ or CD8+ T cells sorted from blood, obtained in a trial of the OX40 agonist ivuxolimab. The receptors come from an adult with an advanced solid tumor such as melanoma, head and neck, liver or kidney cancer. Each CDR3 is given with its conserved first and last residue. Fields, in order: J gene, clone size, V gene, D gene, CDR3 protein, CDR3 DNA. The D gene is left open where the match is weak. Some rows mark clone size as missing; the rest say once, few, many or name a class of expanded clone.

>TRBJ2-1|NA|TRBV9|NA
CASSVVGTGDEQFF
TGTGCCAGCAGCGTAGTCGGAACCGGGGATGAGCAGTTCTTC
>TRBJ2-6|NA|TRBV5-1|TRBD2
CASSELAGGPSGANVLTF
TGCGCCAGCAGCGAGCTAGCGGGAGGGCCTTCTGGGGCCAACGTCCTGACTTTC
>TRBJ2-1|NA|TRBV11-3|NA
CASSLGMGRTGYNEQFF
TGTGCCAGCAGCTTAGGGATGGGGAGGACAGGCTACAATGAGCAGTTCTTC
>TRBJ1-6|few|TRBV2|NA
CASIKGTRNSPLHF
TGTGCCAGCATTAAGGGGACACGGAATTCACCCCTCCACTTT
>TRBJ2-3|NA|TRBV5-8|TRBD1
CASSRQGAGTDTQYF
TGTGCCAGCAGCCGGCAGGGGGCAGGCACAGATACGCAGTATTTT
>TRBJ2-4|few|TRBV5-1|TRBD1
CASSPGDRASNIQYF
TGCGCCAGCAGCCCGGGGGACAGGGCCTCGAACATTCAGTACTTC
>TRBJ2-7|NA|TRBV27|TRBD2
CASSHQGLAPSYEQYF
TGTGCCAGCAGTCACCAGGGACTAGCCCCCTCCTACGAGCAGTACTTC
>TRBJ1-2|NA|TRBV7-9|TRBD1
CASSLGTQGAYTF
TGTGCCAGCAGCTTAGGAACCCAGGGGGCTTACACCTTC
>TRBJ2-5|NA|TRBV11-3|NA
CASSLLQGETQYF
TGTGCCAGCAGCTTACTGCAAGGGGAGACCCAGTACTTC
>TRBJ1-1|few|TRBV19|NA
CASRTIMNTEAFF
TGTGCCAGTAGAACAATCATGAACACTGAAGCTTTCTTT
>TRBJ2-7|NA|TRBV11-3|TRBD2
CASSFLAGAEQYF
TGTGCCAGCAGCTTTCTAGCGGGAGCCGAGCAGTACTTC
>TRBJ2-7|NA|TRBV19|TRBD2
CASSRTSGRLVLEQYF
TGTGCCAGTAGCCGGACTAGCGGGAGGCTTGTTCTCGAGCAGTACTTC
>TRBJ2-7|NA|TRBV27|NA
CASNSRGDGLAREQYF
TGTGCCAGCAATTCTAGAGGAGACGGACTCGCCCGGGAGCAGTACTTC
>TRBJ2-1|NA|TRBV6-5|TRBD1
CASHTGQVSYNEQFF
TGTGCCAGCCATACAGGACAGGTCTCCTACAATGAGCAGTTCTTC
>TRBJ1-3|few|TRBV4-2|NA
CASSQESSGNTIYF
TGTGCCAGCAGCCAAGAGAGCTCTGGAAACACCATATATTTT
>TRBJ1-2|NA|TRBV30|NA
CAWSVGFLGGYTF
TGTGCCTGGAGTGTTGGTTTCCTGGGAGGCTACACCTTC
>TRBJ2-5|NA|TRBV6-1|NA
CASSEYEENQYF
TGTGCCAGCAGTGAATACGAGGAAAACCAGTACTTC
>TRBJ2-7|NA|TRBV5-1|TRBD2
CASSLNSEASGLYEQYF
TGCGCCAGCAGCTTGAATTCCGAGGCTAGCGGGTTATACGAGCAGTACTTC
>TRBJ2-7|NA|TRBV5-1|TRBD1
CASSWDRGFYEQYF
TGCGCCAGCAGCTGGGACAGGGGGTTCTACGAGCAGTACTTC